Below are 8 T cell receptor beta chains sequenced from a single sample in a study of beta chain features in type 1 diabetes. Reverse transcription of all isolated RNA meant that expressed TCRB transcripts were sequenced. Measured with immunoSEQ multiplex PCR; TCRdb has only the in-frame clones, and not every one. This sample has 120,000 to 150,000 clones, with about 10% found just once. The source material was naive CD4+ T cells from blood. The receptors originated from a man between 18 and 35 years old in good health.

The chain has TRBV5-6 and TRBJ2-4; 8 bases line up with TRBD1. V was pared by 6 bases and J by 2 bases, with 10 bases of the junction left unmatched. The CDR3 consists of 16 residues. The germline CDR1 and CDR2 sequences are SGHDT and YYEEEE. CDR3 DNA: TGTGCCAGCACCGATTCAGGGGGCGCTTCCAAAAACATTCAGTACTTC. Encoded protein: CASTDSGGASKNIQYF.

This clone has just a few counts. The genes are TRBV28 and TRBJ1-2, with D tentatively TRBD1 (6 bases). Trimming took 6 bases from V and 5 from J, leaving 22 bases between them. The CDR3 covers 16 residues. Germline V gene sequence: CDR1 MDHEN, CDR2 SYDVKM. The CDR3 bases are TGTGCCAGCAGCACAGCTACAGGGATCGGGGAATATGGCTACACCTTC. It yields the protein CASSTATGIGEYGYTF.

This clone showed up just a few times. The chain links TRBV5-4 to TRBJ2-3, with 8 bases fitting TRBD2. The V segment lost 5 bases and the J segment 3 bases; nucleotides outside the gene matches: 11. CDR3 length: 16 residues. The germline CDR1 and CDR2 sequences are SGHNT and YYREEE (reference sequence). As DNA, the CDR3 is TGTGCCAGCAGTGGGGCGGGGGGCCAACCGACAGATACGCAGTATTTT. Its translation: CASSGAGGQPTDTQYF.

The chain links TRBV4-1 to TRBJ2-5, with 9 bases that match TRBD2. V lost 4 bases, J lost 3 bases, and 6 bases stayed unmatched. CDR3 length: 15 residues. Germline assignment: CDR1 MGHRA and CDR2 YSYEKL. CDR3 residues: CASSRSGGPEETQYF. The CDR3 nucleotides read TGCGCCAGCAGCCGAAGCGGGGGGCCTGAAGAGACCCAGTACTTC.

This chain uses TRBV4-3 with TRBJ2-3; D gene unclear. V lost 0 bases to trimming and J lost 0 bases, with 10 bases between them. Germline V CDR1 and CDR2: LGHNA, YSLEER. The CDR3 is 16 residues long. Here the CDR3 DNA reads TGCGCCAGCAGCCAAGATTTCGCGCGGAGCACAGATACGCAGTATTTT. Its protein is CASSQDFARSTDTQYF.

The rearrangement uses TRBV4-3 and TRBJ2-3; 10 bases line up with TRBD2. This CDR3 is built from 12 residues. Germline CDR1 reads LGHNA; CDR2 reads YSLEER. V shed 5 bases and J 11 bases; nucleotides not matched to a gene: 4. Here the CDR3 DNA reads TGCGCCAGCAGCTCCCGACTAGCGGGGCAGTATTTT. It is translated as CASSSRLAGQYF.

The rearrangement links TRBV5-1 to TRBJ2-5, with 8 positions matching TRBD2. The length of the CDR3 is 16 residues. V gave up 4 bases and J gave up 2 bases; unmatched junction bases: 10. Germline CDR1 reads SGHRS; CDR2 reads YFSETQ. The CDR3 nucleotides are TGCGCCAGCAGCACCCGGTCTAGCGGGTTACAAGAGACCCAGTACTTC. Translated: CASSTRSSGLQETQYF.

This sequence joins TRBV6-1 and TRBJ1-5, with D hard to call. This CDR3 has 14 amino acids. The germline V and J ends were trimmed by 6 bases and 0 bases, with 9 bases remaining between them. The V gene's germline CDR1 is MNHNS and CDR2 SASEGT. CDR3 nucleotides: TGTGCCAGCAGACAGTTGAATAGCAATCAGCCCCAGCATTTT. Translating gives CASRQLNSNQPQHF.